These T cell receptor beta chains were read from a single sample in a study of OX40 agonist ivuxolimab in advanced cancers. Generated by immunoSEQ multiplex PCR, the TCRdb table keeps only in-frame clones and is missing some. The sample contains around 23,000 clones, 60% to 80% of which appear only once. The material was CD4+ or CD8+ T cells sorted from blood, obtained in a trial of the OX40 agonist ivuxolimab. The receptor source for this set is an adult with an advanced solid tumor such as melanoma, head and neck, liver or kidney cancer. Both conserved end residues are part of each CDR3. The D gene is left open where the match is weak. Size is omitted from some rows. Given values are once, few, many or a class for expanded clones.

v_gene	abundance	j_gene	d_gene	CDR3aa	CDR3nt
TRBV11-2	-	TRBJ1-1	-	CASSLVGRAAEAFF	TGTGCCAGCAGCTTAGTCGGACGGGCTGCTGAAGCTTTCTTT
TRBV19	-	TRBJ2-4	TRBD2	CASSIGGGLSTLAKNIQYF	TGTGCCAGTAGTATTGGGGGAGGGCTGTCGACTCTAGCCAAAAACATTCAGTACTTC
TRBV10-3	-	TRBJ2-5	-	CAISDWETQYF	TGTGCCATCAGTGATTGGGAGACCCAGTACTTC
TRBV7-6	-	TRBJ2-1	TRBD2	CASSPSGGGRYNEQFF	TGTGCCAGCAGCCCTAGCGGCGGCGGGAGGTACAATGAGCAGTTCTTC
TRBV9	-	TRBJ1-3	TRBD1	CASSAMDREVTIYF	TGTGCCAGCAGCGCCATGGACAGGGAAGTCACCATATATTTT
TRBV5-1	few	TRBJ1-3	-	CASSPGDGTRGNTIYF	TGCGCCAGCAGCCCTGGGGACGGTACGAGGGGAAACACCATATATTTT
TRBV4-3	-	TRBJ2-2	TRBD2	CASSRDLAGAFGGELFF	TGCGCCAGCAGCAGAGACCTAGCGGGAGCGTTTGGCGGGGAGCTGTTTTTT
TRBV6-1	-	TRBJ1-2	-	CASTEGYGYTF	TGTGCCAGCACGGAGGGGTATGGCTACACCTTC
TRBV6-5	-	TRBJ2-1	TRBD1	CASTRTGGAHEQFF	TGTGCCAGCACCAGGACAGGGGGTGCTCATGAGCAGTTCTTC
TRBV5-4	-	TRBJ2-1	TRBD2	CASSLSSGSYNEQFF	TGTGCCAGCAGCTTGAGTAGCGGGAGTTACAATGAGCAGTTCTTC
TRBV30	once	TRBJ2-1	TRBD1	CAWRQGVWNEQFF	TGTGCCTGGCGACAGGGAGTATGGAATGAGCAGTTCTTC
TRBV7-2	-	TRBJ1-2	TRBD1	CASSLTSPWGQLGFYGYTF	TGTGCCAGCAGCTTAACTTCGCCTTGGGGACAGTTGGGCTTCTATGGCTACACCTTC
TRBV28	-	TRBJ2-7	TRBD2	CASRPTSGSLYEQYF	TGTGCCAGCAGACCCACTAGCGGGAGTCTTTACGAGCAGTACTTC
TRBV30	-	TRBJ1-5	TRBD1	CAWRAQGGQPQHF	TGTGCCTGGAGAGCACAGGGGGGACAGCCCCAGCATTTT
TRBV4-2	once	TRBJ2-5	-	CASSLGRQETQYF	TGTGCCAGCAGCCTGGGCAGACAGGAGACCCAGTACTTC
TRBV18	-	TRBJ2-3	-	CASSPGGSVSTDTQYF	TGTGCCAGCTCACCTGGGGGCAGCGTAAGCACAGATACGCAGTATTTT
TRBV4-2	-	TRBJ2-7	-	CASSQDQAAGNEQYF	TGTGCCAGCAGCCAAGATCAGGCGGCGGGGAACGAGCAGTACTTC
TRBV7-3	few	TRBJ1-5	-	CASSTPGPSNQPQHF	TGTGCCAGCAGCACACCGGGCCCTAGCAATCAGCCCCAGCATTTT
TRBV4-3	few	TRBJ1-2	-	CASSQVKGHYGYTF	TGCGCCAGCAGCCAAGTTAAAGGGCACTATGGCTACACCTTC
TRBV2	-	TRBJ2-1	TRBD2	CASSVFSGSNNEQFF	TGTGCCAGCAGTGTGTTTAGCGGGAGCAACAATGAGCAGTTCTTC
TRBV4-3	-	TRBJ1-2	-	CASSRGGADLDYGYTF	TGCGCCAGCAGCCGAGGAGGAGCAGACTTGGACTATGGCTACACCTTC
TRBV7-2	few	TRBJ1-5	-	CASSFRDGGQPQHF	TGTGCCAGCAGTTTCCGGGACGGGGGACAGCCCCAGCATTTT
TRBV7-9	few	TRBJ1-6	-	CASSKKGAPLHF	TGTGCCAGCAGCAAAAAAGGGGCACCCCTCCACTTT
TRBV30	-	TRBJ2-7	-	CAWNTMGFGYEQYF	TGTGCCTGGAACACAATGGGGTTTGGCTACGAGCAGTACTTC
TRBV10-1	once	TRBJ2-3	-	CASSGSLSTDTQYF	TGCGCCAGCAGTGGCTCTCTGAGCACAGATACGCAGTATTTT
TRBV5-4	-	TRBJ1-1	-	CASSLWGGLNTEAFF	TGTGCCAGCAGCTTGTGGGGGGGCCTGAACACTGAAGCTTTCTTT
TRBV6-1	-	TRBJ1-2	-	CASSEAHGAYGYTF	TGTGCCAGCAGTGAAGCGCACGGGGCCTATGGCTACACCTTC
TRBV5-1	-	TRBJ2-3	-	CASSSGPPADTQYF	TGCGCCAGCAGCTCTGGACCGCCCGCAGATACGCAGTATTTT
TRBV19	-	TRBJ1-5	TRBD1	CASNSPGGAPQPQHF	TGTGCCAGTAACAGCCCAGGGGGAGCGCCTCAGCCCCAGCATTTT
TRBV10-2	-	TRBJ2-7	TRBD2	CASRERLAGSYEQYF	TGCGCCAGCAGAGAGCGACTAGCGGGGAGCTACGAGCAGTACTTC
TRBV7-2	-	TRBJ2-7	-	CASSLRDYYEQYF	TGTGCCAGCAGCCTCAGGGATTACTACGAGCAGTACTTC
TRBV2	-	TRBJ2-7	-	CASTRGPPSYEQYF	TGTGCCAGCACCCGAGGTCCTCCATCCTACGAGCAGTACTTC
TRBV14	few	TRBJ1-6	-	CASSRGVLYNSPLHF	TGTGCCAGCAGCCGAGGGGTCCTCTATAATTCACCCCTCCACTTT
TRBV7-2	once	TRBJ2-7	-	CASSDRRYEQYF	TGTGCCAGCAGTGACCGGCGGTACGAGCAGTACTTC
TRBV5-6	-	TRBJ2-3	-	CASSFGGLLTDTQYF	TGTGCCAGCAGCTTTGGAGGGCTCCTCACAGATACGCAGTATTTT
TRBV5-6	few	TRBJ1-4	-	CASSLGRGEKLFF	TGTGCCAGCAGTTTGGGCCGGGGGGAAAAACTGTTTTTT